The present entry profiles one T cell receptor beta chain with its context. This CDR3 comprises 15 residues. The entry originates in a study of blood T cell repertoires in COVID-19. The overall study: Acute-phase and convalescent COVID-19 samples originated in the United States, Italy and Spain.

The repertoire was sequenced with immunoSEQ multiplex PCR; TCRdb's copy has only in-frame clones and lacks some. The table has around 70,000 clones, about 89% seen once. This chain links TRBV21-1 with TRBJ1-2. TRBV21-1 is labeled a pseudogene. The sequenced sample consisted of peripheral blood. This clonotype originated in a man aged 55-75 years with acute or convalescent COVID-19. The CDR3 reads CASTNRGGGRDGYTF. In DNA form, the CDR3 reads TGTGCCAGCACCAATAGGGGCGGGGGAAGGGATGGCTACACCTTC.